This TCR beta chain was retrieved from a study of cytomegalovirus exposure and HLA in healthy donors. Study findings and constraints: V- and J-gene trimming in TCR beta was tied to a missense DCLRE1C variant by an analysis performed later.

The CDR3 spans 14 residues. Per germline, CDR1 SGHKS and CDR2 YYEKEE (reference sequence). The trim removed 2 bases at V and 4 bases at J, leaving 2 bases unmatched. Note on this clone: Its cognate antigen is unknown.

PCR used 60 Vbeta primers and 13 Jbeta primers. Using immunoSEQ multiplex PCR, the repertoire was profiled, and TCRdb retains in-frame clones only, with some absent. The data hold about 110,000 clones, with around 80% observed a single time. This clonotype was sampled from a man in his forties in good health and CMV-seronegative. The chain has TRBV5-5 and TRBJ2-3, with TRBD2 identical over 9 bases. Sequenced material: PBMCs. The CDR3 DNA is TGTGCCAGCAGCTTAGCGGGGGGCCCAGATACGCAGTATTTT. Translation: CASSLAGGPDTQYF.